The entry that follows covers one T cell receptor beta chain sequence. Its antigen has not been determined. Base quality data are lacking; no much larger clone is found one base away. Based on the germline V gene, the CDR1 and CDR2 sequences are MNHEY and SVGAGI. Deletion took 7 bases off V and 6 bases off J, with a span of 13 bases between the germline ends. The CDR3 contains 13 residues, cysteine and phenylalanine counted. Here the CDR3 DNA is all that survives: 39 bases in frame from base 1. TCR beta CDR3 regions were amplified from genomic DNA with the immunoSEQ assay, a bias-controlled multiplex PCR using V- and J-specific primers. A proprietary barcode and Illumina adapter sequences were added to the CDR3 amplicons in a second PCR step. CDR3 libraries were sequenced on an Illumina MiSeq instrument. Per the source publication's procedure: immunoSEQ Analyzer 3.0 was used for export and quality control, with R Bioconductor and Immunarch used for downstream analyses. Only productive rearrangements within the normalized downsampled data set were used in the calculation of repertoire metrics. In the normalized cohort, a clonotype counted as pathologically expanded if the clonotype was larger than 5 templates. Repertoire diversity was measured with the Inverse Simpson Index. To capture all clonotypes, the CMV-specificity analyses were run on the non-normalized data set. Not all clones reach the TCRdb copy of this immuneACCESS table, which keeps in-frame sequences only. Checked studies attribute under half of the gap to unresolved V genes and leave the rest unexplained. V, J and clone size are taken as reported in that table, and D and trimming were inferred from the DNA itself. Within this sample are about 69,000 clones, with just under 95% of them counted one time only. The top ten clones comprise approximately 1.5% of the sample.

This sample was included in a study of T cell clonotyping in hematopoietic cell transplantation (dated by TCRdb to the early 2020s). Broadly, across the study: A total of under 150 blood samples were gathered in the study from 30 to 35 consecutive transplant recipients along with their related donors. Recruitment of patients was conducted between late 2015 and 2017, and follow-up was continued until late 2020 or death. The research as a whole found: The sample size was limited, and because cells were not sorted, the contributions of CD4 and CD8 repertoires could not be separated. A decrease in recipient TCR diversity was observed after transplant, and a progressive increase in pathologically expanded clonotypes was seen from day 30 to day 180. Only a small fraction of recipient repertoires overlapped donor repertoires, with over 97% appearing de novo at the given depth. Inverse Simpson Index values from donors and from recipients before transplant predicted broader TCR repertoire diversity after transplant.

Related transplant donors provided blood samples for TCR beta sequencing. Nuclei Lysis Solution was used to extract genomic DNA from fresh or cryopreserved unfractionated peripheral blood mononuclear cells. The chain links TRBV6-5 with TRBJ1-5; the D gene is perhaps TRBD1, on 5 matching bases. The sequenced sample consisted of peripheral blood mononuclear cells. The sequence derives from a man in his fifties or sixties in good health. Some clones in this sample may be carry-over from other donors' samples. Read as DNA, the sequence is TGTGCCAGCATGGGAGGGGCAGGTCAGCCCCAGCATTTT. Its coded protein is CASMGGAGQPQHF.